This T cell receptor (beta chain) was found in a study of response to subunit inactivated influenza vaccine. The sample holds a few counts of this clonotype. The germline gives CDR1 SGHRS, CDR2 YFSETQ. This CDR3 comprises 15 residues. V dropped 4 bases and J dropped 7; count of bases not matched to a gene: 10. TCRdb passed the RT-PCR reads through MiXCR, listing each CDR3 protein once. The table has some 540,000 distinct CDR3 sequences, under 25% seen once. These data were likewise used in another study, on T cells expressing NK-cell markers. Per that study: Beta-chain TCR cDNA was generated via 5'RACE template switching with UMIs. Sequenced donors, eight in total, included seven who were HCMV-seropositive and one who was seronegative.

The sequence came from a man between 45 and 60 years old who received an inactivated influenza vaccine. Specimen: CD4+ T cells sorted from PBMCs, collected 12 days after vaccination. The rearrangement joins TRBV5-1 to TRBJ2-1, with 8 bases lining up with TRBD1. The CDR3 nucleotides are TGCGCCAGCAGCCTGGACGGACAGGGTTTAAATGAGCAGTTCTTC. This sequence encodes CASSLDGQGLNEQFF.